This TCR beta chain was identified during a study of blood T cell repertoires in COVID-19. For the study at large: The United States, Italy and Spain provided the acute and convalescent COVID-19 samples. T cells, B-cell-depleted T cells, or PBMCs supplied cDNA or gDNA.

How the authors handled the data: Quantification of nucleated cells was approximated via reference gene primer amplification. Assay used: immunoSEQ multiplex PCR; TCRdb lists only in-frame clones, some missing. D and trimming were read from the DNA, whereas the V and J calls and clone size are those reported in that table. The sample holds around 380,000 clones, 81% seen once. Per germline, CDR1 SGHRS and CDR2 YFSETQ. CDR3 length: 14 residues. Trimming left V 1 base short and J 4 bases short, with 9 bases between. This receptor was obtained from a human donor with acute or convalescent COVID-19. The donor label of this sample is uncertain. This rearrangement joins TRBV5-1 to TRBJ2-1; no definite D call. The material sequenced was peripheral blood. The CDR3 DNA follows: TGCGCCAGCAGCTTGAAACCAGTGTACAATGAGCAGTTCTTC. Protein product: CASSLKPVYNEQFF.